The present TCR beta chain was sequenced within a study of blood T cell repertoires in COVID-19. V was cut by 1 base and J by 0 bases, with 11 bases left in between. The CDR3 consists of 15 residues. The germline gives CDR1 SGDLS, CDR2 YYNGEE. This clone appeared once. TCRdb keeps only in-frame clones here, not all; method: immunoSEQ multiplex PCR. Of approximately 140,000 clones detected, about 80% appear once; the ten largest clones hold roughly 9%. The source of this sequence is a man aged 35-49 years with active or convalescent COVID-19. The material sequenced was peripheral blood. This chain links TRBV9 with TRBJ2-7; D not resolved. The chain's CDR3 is CASSVSVSSSYEQYF. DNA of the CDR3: TGTGCCAGCAGCGTATCTGTTAGTAGCTCCTACGAGCAGTACTTC.